These 15 T cell receptor beta chains came from one sample sequenced in a study of blood T cell repertoires in COVID-19. TCRdb's copy holds only in-frame clones and misses some; the assay was immunoSEQ multiplex PCR. The table lists over 200,000 clones, nearly 90% of them singletons, with about 12% in the top ten. The sequencing sample was made of peripheral blood. Receptor source: a woman between 18 and 30 years old who had recovered from COVID-19.

The V and J genes are TRBV19 and TRBJ2-2, with 7 positions matching TRBD2. This CDR3 is built from 15 residues. Germline assignment: CDR1 LNHDA and CDR2 SQIVND (reference sequence). Trimming removed 6 bases from V and 3 bases from J; junction bases left unmatched: 7. The CDR3 is CASRRGGGDTGELFF. The CDR3 region has the DNA TGTGCCAGTAGACGTGGGGGAGGGGACACCGGGGAGCTGTTTTTT.

This chain links TRBV18 with TRBJ2-7; D is perhaps TRBD1 (5 bases). Germline values: CDR1 KGHSH, CDR2 LQKENI. This CDR3 is 12 amino acids long. V was cut by 1 base and J by 5 bases, with 6 bases left in between. The CDR3 spells CASSPQGNEQYF. CDR3 nucleotide sequence: TGTGCCAGCTCACCACAGGGGAACGAGCAGTACTTC.

CDR3 in DNA: TGTGCCACCAGTGATTTTGTCGGGGGGACCTATGGCTACACCTTC. This translates into CATSDFVGGTYGYTF. The chain recombines TRBV24-1 with TRBJ1-2; possibly TRBD1 for D (5 bases). Trimming took 1 base from V and 4 from J, leaving 12 bases between them. This CDR3 is built from 15 residues. Germline CDR1 reads KGHDR; CDR2 reads SFDVKD.

In this sample, this clone turned up a few times. The chain uses TRBV6-5 and TRBJ2-7, with a possible D match to TRBD2 (5 bases). Between the trimmed V and J ends, which lost 5 bases and 3 bases, there was a span of 11 bases. CDR1 and CDR2 (germline): MNHEY, SVGAGI. The CDR3 contains 13 residues. The CDR3 region is CASSLSGFYEQYF. DNA for the CDR3: TGTGCCAGCAGTCTAAGCGGCTTCTACGAGCAGTACTTC.

This chain joins TRBV7-9 and TRBJ2-1, with 9 bases lining up with TRBD2. Germline CDR1 is SEHNR and CDR2 is FQNEAQ (reference sequence). CDR3 size: 16 residues. The V and J ends lost 5 bases and 0 bases, in that order; junction bases with no gene match: 5. The CDR3 coding sequence is TGTGCCAGCAGCCCCCTAGCGGGGAGCTCCTACAATGAGCAGTTCTTC. This gives the protein CASSPLAGSSYNEQFF.

In nucleotides, the CDR3 is TGTGCCAGCAGCCAGGGACAGGGTCGGACTAATGAAAAACTGTTTTTT. The encoded protein is CASSQGQGRTNEKLFF. The chain has TRBV4-2 and TRBJ1-4; 9 bases are a match to TRBD1. CDR1 LGHNA and CDR2 YNFKEQ come from the germline V gene. V was clipped by 3 bases and J by 2 bases; unmatched bases: 4. The CDR3 loop spans 16 amino acids.

V and J are TRBV9 and TRBJ2-5; TRBD2 matches at 8 bases. The CDR3 contains 16 residues. V gave up 4 bases and J gave up 5 bases; unmatched junction bases: 13. Germline V gene sequence: CDR1 SGDLS, CDR2 YYNGEE. This CDR3 is CASSPRSSGRGETQYF. The CDR3 region has the DNA TGTGCCAGCAGCCCCCGTTCCAGCGGGAGAGGTGAGACCCAGTACTTC.

The chain is built from TRBV7-9 and TRBJ1-4, with D hard to call. The germline V gene has CDR1 SEHNR and CDR2 FQNEAQ (reference sequence). The CDR3 length is 13 residues. With 6 bases removed from V and 4 bases from J, the gap between germline ends came to 9 bases. The chain's CDR3 is CASSPEFNEKLFF. As DNA, the CDR3 is TGTGCCAGCAGTCCCGAGTTTAATGAAAAACTGTTTTTT.

This chain joins TRBV7-6 and TRBJ2-7; 11 positions agree with TRBD1. The CDR3 is 14 amino acids. V dropped 3 bases and J dropped 6; count of bases not matched to a gene: 4. The V gene's germline CDR1 is SGHVS and CDR2 FNYEAQ. CDR3 sequence (DNA): TGTGCCAGCAGCTTTGGGGGACAGGGGGGCGAGCAGTACTTC. As protein: CASSFGGQGGEQYF.

The chain couples TRBV19 to TRBJ1-2, with 8 bases lining up with TRBD1. Looked up from germline, CDR1 is LNHDA and CDR2 is SQIVND (reference sequence). This CDR3 is 13 amino acids long. The trim removed 10 bases at V and 3 bases at J, leaving 7 bases unmatched. CDR3 residues: CATGQGGYYGYTF. CDR3 coding DNA: TGTGCCACTGGACAGGGAGGGTACTATGGCTACACCTTC.

This chain uses TRBV4-1 with TRBJ2-5; D is undetermined. Germline V lookup: CDR1 MGHRA, CDR2 YSYEKL. With 0 bases removed from V and 5 bases from J, the gap between germline ends came to 4 bases. The CDR3 consists of 12 residues. The CDR3 region is CASSQDSETQYF. CDR3 bases: TGCGCCAGCAGCCAAGATTCTGAGACCCAGTACTTC.

This clone was found a few times. The J gene is TRBJ2-7, the V gene TRBV6-2 or TRBV6-3; TRBD1 matches at 8 bases. Germline assignment: CDR1 MNHEY and CDR2 SVGEGT. The trim removed 0 bases at V and 3 bases at J, leaving 7 bases unmatched. CDR3 length: 16 amino acids. CDR3 bases: TGTGCCAGCAGTTACTCGACCGGGACAGGACTCTACGAGCAGTACTTC. It encodes CASSYSTGTGLYEQYF.

V and J are TRBV6-2 or TRBV6-3 and TRBJ2-7; TRBD2 might be the D (6 bases). V was trimmed by 7 bases and J by 5 bases, leaving 21 bases between them. Germline V gene sequence: CDR1 MNHEY, CDR2 SVGEGT. This CDR3 region has 15 residues. CDR3 loop: CASNPVGSLPDEQYF. As DNA, the CDR3 is TGTGCCAGCAACCCGGTCGGGAGCCTTCCGGACGAGCAGTACTTC.

The rearrangement uses TRBV5-1 and TRBJ2-3; TRBD1 is a possible D gene (6 bases). The CDR3 totals 16 residues. Germline CDR1 and CDR2: SGHRS and YFSETQ. With 1 base removed from V and 0 bases from J, the gap between germline ends came to 12 bases. CDR3 residues: CASSLNDGQSTDTQYF. CDR3 nucleotides: TGCGCCAGCAGCTTGAACGACGGACAGAGCACAGATACGCAGTATTTT.

The V gene is TRBV30, the J gene TRBJ1-4; 8 bases align to TRBD1. This CDR3 has 12 residues. Germline V CDR1 and CDR2: GTSNPN, SVGIG (reference sequence). The CDR3: CASQGGQGKLFF. The CDR3 DNA sequence: TGTGCTTCACAGGGGGGTCAAGGAAAACTGTTTTTT.